The TCR beta chain described here comes from a study of blood T cell repertoires in COVID-19. Whole-study context: Samples of COVID-19 (acute and convalescent) were obtained from the United States, Italy and Spain. The cDNA or gDNA used as material had been derived from T cells, B-cell-depleted T cells, or PBMCs.

Per the original data handling: Reference gene primer amplification gave estimated nucleated cell counts. TCRdb's table, derived via immunoSEQ multiplex PCR, lists solely in-frame clones and lacks some. That table supplies the V and J calls and clone size; D and trimming were determined from the DNA. The sample lists about 160,000 clones, around 83% occurring once. Material: peripheral blood. The sequence was collected from a woman aged 60-70 years with COVID-19, enrolled during active disease.

The DNA of the CDR3 is TGTGCTAGTGGTTTGGTACTAGCGGGGGGGGGCTACACAGATACGCAGTATTTT. It codes for CASGLVLAGGGYTDTQYF. The chain recombines TRBV12-5 with TRBJ2-3; 13 positions agree with TRBD2. Germline assignment: CDR1 LGHNT and CDR2 FRNRAP. The length of the CDR3 is 18 residues. Trimming cost V 0 bases and J 2 bases; bases outside gene matches: 5.